This paragraph reports one T cell receptor beta chain. The antigen is not known. The naive CD8 population came from CD45RO-negative cells selected for CCR7, without terminally differentiated effector memory CD45RA+ cells. This sample is part of a study of shared clonotypes between healthy human individuals. Study details: Samples came from a couple of female and a few male donors aged 18 to 49.

The V end lost 0 bases, the J end lost 0 bases, and 19 bases lay between the germline ends. CDR3 size: 20 residues. Germline CDR1 is SGHRS and CDR2 is YFSETQ. Broader study findings: Inspection by rarefaction showed sorted-subset sequencing to be incomplete despite large depth. When compared with the clonotypes that were shared by all four sorted-subset donors, the non-shared clonotypes turned out to have lower generation probabilities.

This table comes from immunoSEQ multiplex PCR, and its TCRdb copy is limited to in-frame clones, with some not included. Of approximately 2,000,000 clones listed, around 93% are singletons. The TCR originated in a man between 18 and 29 years old in good health. Some clones in this sample may be carry-over from other donors' samples. This chain connects TRBV5-1 to TRBJ1-6, with D unresolved. Sequencing input: naive CD8+ T cells from PBMCs. The CDR3 nucleotides read TGCGCCAGCAGCTTGGGCCCTGTGAACAAGGTCCGCTCCTATAATTCACCCCTCCACTTT. Protein: CASSLGPVNKVRSYNSPLHF.